Given below is one T cell receptor (beta chain) in context. The sample belongs to a study of tumor-infiltrating lymphocytes in oesophageal squamous cell carcinoma. TCRdb ran MiXCR on the PCR reads and lists one entry per CDR3 protein. Of around 11,000 distinct CDR3 sequences in the sample, 50% to 60% are singletons; the top ten hold almost 25%. Germline CDR1 SGHTA, CDR2 FQGTGA. V lost 6 bases and J lost 11, with 18 bases in between. The CDR3 contains 13 residues. The chain carries TRBV7-3 and TRBJ2-3, with unresolved D. Sequencing was carried out using esophageal tumor tissue. The sequence was collected from a male donor with esophageal squamous cell carcinoma. In DNA form, the CDR3 reads TGTGCCAGCAGTTCCTCTGGCATACCACAGCAGTATTTT. Protein product: CASSSSGIPQQYF.